This T cell receptor beta chain was sequenced for a study of sequential checkpoint blockade in melanoma. Study overall: Both treatment sequences were followed by maintenance nivolumab.

Only in-frame clones appear in the TCRdb table, and some are missing; sequencing was by immunoSEQ multiplex PCR. Among some 12,000 clones, approximately 80% were seen once, and the ten largest hold 7% to 8.5%. Treatment indicated: randomized to nivolumab then ipilimumab (arm A) or the reverse (arm B). Patients had received no earlier DNA-damaging chemotherapy. From thawed PBMCs, live CD3+CD8+ cells negative for CD19 and CD56 were sorted. This material consisted of CD8+ T cells sorted from blood (inferred from file names), taken from a patient given nivolumab and ipilimumab in sequence. This receptor was identified in a human donor with melanoma.

CDR3 sequence reads: CASSSRQPYYNTDTQYF. The CDR3, as DNA: TGTGCCAGCAGTTCCCGACAGCCTTATTACAACACAGATACGCAGTATTTT. This chain links TRBV28 with TRBJ2-3, with a weak D call TRBD1 (5 bases). This CDR3 has 17 amino acids. The V and J ends lost 4 bases and 2 bases respectively, with 19 bases between them. Germline assignment: CDR1 MDHEN and CDR2 SYDVKM.